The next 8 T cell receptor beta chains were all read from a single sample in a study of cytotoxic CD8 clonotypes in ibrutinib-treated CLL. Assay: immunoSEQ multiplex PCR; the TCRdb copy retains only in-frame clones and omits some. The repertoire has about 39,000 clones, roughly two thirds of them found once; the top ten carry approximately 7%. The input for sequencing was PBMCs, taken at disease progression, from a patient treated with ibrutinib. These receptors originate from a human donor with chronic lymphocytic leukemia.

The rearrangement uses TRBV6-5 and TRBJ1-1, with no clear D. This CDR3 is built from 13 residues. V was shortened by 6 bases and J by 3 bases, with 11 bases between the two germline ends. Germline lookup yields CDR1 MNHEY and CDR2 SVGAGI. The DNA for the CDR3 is TGTGCCAGCAGGACTCTACGTGACACTGAAGCTTTCTTT. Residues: CASRTLRDTEAFF.

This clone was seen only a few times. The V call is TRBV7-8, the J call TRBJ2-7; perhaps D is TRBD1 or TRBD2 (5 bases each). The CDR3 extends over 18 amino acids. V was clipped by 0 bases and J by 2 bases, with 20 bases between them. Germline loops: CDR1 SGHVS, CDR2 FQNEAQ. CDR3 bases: TGTGCCAGCAGCTTAGCGGGGACGAATTTAAGTATCCCCTACGAGCAGTACTTC. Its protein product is CASSLAGTNLSIPYEQYF.

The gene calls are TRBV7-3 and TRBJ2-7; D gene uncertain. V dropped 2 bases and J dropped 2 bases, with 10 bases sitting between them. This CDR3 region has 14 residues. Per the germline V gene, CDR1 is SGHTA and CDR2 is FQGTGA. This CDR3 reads CASSLSGGTYEQYF. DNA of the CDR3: TGTGCCAGCAGCTTATCGGGCGGAACCTACGAGCAGTACTTC.

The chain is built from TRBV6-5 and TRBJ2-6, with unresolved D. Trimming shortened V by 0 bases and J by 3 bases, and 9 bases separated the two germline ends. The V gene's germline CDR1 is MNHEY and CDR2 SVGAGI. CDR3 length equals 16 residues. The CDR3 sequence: CASSYSFGGGANVLTF. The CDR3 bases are TGTGCCAGCAGTTACTCGTTCGGCGGTGGGGCCAACGTCCTGACTTTC.

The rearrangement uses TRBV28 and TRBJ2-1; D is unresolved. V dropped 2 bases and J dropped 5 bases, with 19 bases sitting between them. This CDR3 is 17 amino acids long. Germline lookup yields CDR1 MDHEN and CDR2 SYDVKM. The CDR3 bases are TGTGCCAGCAGTTTAGTGAGTCGGACCCCGTACGACAATGAGCAGTTCTTC. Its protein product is CASSLVSRTPYDNEQFF. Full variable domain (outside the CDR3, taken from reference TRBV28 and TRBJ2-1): DVKVTQSSRYLVKRTGEKVFLECVQDMDHENMFWYRQDPGLGLRLIYFSYDVKMKEKGDIPEGYSVSREKKERFSLILESASTNQTSMYLCASSLVSRTPYDNEQFFGPGTRLTVL.

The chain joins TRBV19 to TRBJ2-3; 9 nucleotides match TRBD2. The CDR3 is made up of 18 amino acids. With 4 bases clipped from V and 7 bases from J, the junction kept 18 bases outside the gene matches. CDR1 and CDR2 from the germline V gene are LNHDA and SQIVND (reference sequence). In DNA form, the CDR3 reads TGTGCCAGTAGTAGCCTCGGGGAGGCTAGCGGGAAGAGAAATACGCAGTATTTT. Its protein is CASSSLGEASGKRNTQYF.

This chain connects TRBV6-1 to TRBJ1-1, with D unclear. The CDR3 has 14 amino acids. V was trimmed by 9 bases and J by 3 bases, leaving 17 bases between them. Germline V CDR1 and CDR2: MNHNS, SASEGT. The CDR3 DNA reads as TGTGCCAGTGGGTGGAGGCACGGGGACACTGAAGCTTTCTTT. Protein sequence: CASGWRHGDTEAFF.

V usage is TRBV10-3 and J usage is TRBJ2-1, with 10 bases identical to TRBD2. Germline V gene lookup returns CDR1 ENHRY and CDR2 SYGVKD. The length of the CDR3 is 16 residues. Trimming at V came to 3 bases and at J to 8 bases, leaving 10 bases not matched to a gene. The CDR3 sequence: CAISEIVASGSYEQFF. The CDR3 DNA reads TGTGCCATCAGTGAAATTGTGGCTAGCGGGAGCTATGAGCAGTTCTTC.